A single sample gave rise to the 25 T cell receptor beta chains below, sequenced in a study of radiation and T cells in renal cell carcinoma. Specified treatment: 15 Gy SBRT to primary tumor, nephrectomy 4 weeks later. TCRdb's copy holds only in-frame clones and misses some; the assay was immunoSEQ multiplex PCR. The sample contains around 9,200 clones, about 59% of which appear only once. This sample comprised tumor tissue, obtained from a patient whose treatment included radiotherapy and nephrectomy. These receptors all come from a man between 60 and 75 years old with renal cell carcinoma.

This clone was detected only a few times. The CDR3 loop is CASSSSPDSYNSPLHF. CDR3 coding DNA: TGTGCCAGCAGCTCCAGCCCTGACAGTTATAATTCACCCCTCCACTTT. The chain links TRBV11-2 to TRBJ1-6; maybe TRBD1 (5 bases). Trimming pared 4 bases from V and 4 bases from J, leaving 14 bases between. Germline V CDR1 and CDR2: SGHAT, FQNNGV. The CDR3 runs 16 residues.

The V call is TRBV5-1, the J call TRBJ2-2; D is undetermined. The CDR3 has 14 amino acids. Trimming removed 2 bases from V and 6 bases from J, with 11 bases in between. CDR1 and CDR2 from the germline V gene are SGHRS and YFSETQ. Written as DNA, the CDR3 is TGCGCCAGCAGCTTCGATTGGGGTGCCGGGGAGCTGTTTTTT. Its translation: CASSFDWGAGELFF.

This clone appeared once. The rearrangement joins TRBV11-2 to TRBJ2-7; D remains unclear. Per germline, CDR1 SGHAT and CDR2 FQNNGV. Deletions cut 9 bases from V and 3 bases from J, with 12 bases between. The CDR3 length is 12 residues. Written as DNA, the CDR3 is TGTGCCAGTAGAGGCGGCAGCTACGAGCAGTACTTC. Translated: CASRGGSYEQYF. Variable domain in full (rest from reference TRBV11-2 and TRBJ2-7): EAGVAQSPRYKIIEKRQSVAFWCNPISGHATLYWYQQILGQGPKLLIQFQNNGVVDDSQLPKDRFSAERLKGVDSTLKIQPAKLEDSAVYLCASRGGSYEQYFGPGTRLTVT.

For the CDR3, the DNA is TGTGCCAGCAGTCCAACCTTTTACGAGCAGTACTTC. As protein: CASSPTFYEQYF. V is TRBV27 and J is TRBJ2-7; no definite D call. The V end was cut by 5 bases, the J end by 4 bases, with 9 bases between. CDR1 is MNHEY and CDR2 is SMNVEV in the germline V gene (reference sequence). This CDR3 has 12 amino acids.

V usage is TRBV7-8 and J usage is TRBJ1-1; 7 nucleotides align to TRBD1. V dropped 1 base and J dropped 3; count of bases not matched to a gene: 14. There are 18 residues in the CDR3. From germline, CDR1 is SGHVS and CDR2 FQNEAQ. The CDR3 DNA reads as TGTGCCAGCAGCTTAGTCGTCCCAGGGGGGCTAATGGACACTGAAGCTTTCTTT. It is translated as CASSLVVPGGLMDTEAFF.

This sequence joins TRBV2 and TRBJ2-7; D is possibly TRBD1 (5 bases). Germline-derived CDR1 and CDR2 are SNHLY and FYNNEI. This CDR3 has 15 residues. Trimming took off 2 bases at V and 2 bases at J, with 13 bases between the two ends. CDR3 loop: CASSEPQGVTYEQYF. The CDR3 nucleotides are TGTGCCAGCAGTGAACCCCAGGGCGTCACCTACGAGCAGTACTTC.

Relative to its sample, this clone is large (0.1 to 1%). The rearrangement links TRBV28 to TRBJ2-7; no definite D call. This CDR3 spans 13 amino acids. CDR1 and CDR2 (germline): MDHEN, SYDVKM. The V end lost 3 bases, the J end lost 4 bases, and 10 bases lay between the germline ends. This CDR3 reads CASSLPSTYEQYF. The DNA for the CDR3 is TGTGCCAGCAGTTTGCCTTCAACTTACGAGCAGTACTTC.

This clone was seen only once. The genes are TRBV9 and TRBJ1-4; D not certain. The CDR3 covers 14 residues. The V gene's germline CDR1 is SGDLS and CDR2 YYNGEE. V was pared by 4 bases and J by 7 bases, with 14 bases between. CDR3 sequence: CASSYGPDGEKLFF. CDR3 DNA: TGTGCCAGCAGCTACGGGCCGGACGGTGAAAAACTGTTTTTT.

This clone is medium-sized. The chain joins TRBV29-1 to TRBJ2-6, with TRBD1 matching over 9 bases. From germline, CDR1 is SQVTM and CDR2 ANQGSEA. The V and J ends lost 4 bases and 0 bases, in that order; junction bases with no gene match: 1. This CDR3 has 15 residues. The CDR3 sequence is CSVAGQGSGANVLTF. CDR3 DNA: TGCAGCGTTGCGGGACAGGGCTCTGGGGCCAACGTCCTGACTTTC.

DNA of the CDR3: TGTGCCAGCAGCCCCCAGGGAAGTTGGACTGAAGCTTTCTTT. This translates into CASSPQGSWTEAFF. The chain combines TRBV7-8 with TRBJ1-1, with D perhaps TRBD1 (5 bases). The CDR3 is 14 residues long. V was clipped by 5 bases and J by 5 bases, with 15 bases between them. The V gene's germline CDR1 is SGHVS and CDR2 FQNEAQ.

The chain employs TRBV5-4 and TRBJ2-1; 7 nucleotides line up with TRBD2. CDR3 length: 14 amino acids. The V gene end was trimmed by 3 bases and the J gene end by 6 bases; junction bases not matched to a gene: 6. Looked up from germline, CDR1 is SGHNT and CDR2 is YYREEE (reference sequence). The CDR3 protein is CASSSTSGTNEQFF. In DNA form, the CDR3 reads TGTGCCAGCAGCTCTACCAGCGGGACCAATGAGCAGTTCTTC.

The chain has TRBV19 and TRBJ2-1, with 9 bases fitting TRBD2. Germline V lookup: CDR1 LNHDA, CDR2 SQIVND (reference sequence). Germline trimming cut 5 bases from V and 2 bases from J; bases unmatched to any gene: 4. The CDR3 sequence is 15 residues long. The CDR3 nucleotides are TGTGCCAGTAGTGGCTTAGCGGGAGCCTACAATGAGCAGTTCTTC. It is translated as CASSGLAGAYNEQFF.

The gene calls are TRBV18 and TRBJ2-7, with D possibly being TRBD1 (6 bases). Trimming cost V 4 bases and J 2 bases, with 15 bases left between them. Looked up from germline, CDR1 is KGHSH and CDR2 is LQKENI. This CDR3 is built from 15 residues. The DNA for the CDR3 is TGTGCCAGCTCACTCACCCAGACAGGTACCTACGAGCAGTACTTC. It encodes CASSLTQTGTYEQYF.

A few counts support this clone. J is TRBJ2-1 and V is TRBV7-7; D is tentatively TRBD1 or TRBD2 (5 bases each). V lost 2 bases, J lost 6 bases, and 14 bases lay in between. The CDR3 is 15 residues long. Per germline, CDR1 SSHAT and CDR2 FNYEAQ (reference sequence). The CDR3 region is CASSLSGQKSNEQFF. For the CDR3, the DNA is TGTGCCAGCAGCTTATCGGGGCAAAAGTCCAATGAGCAGTTCTTC.

There are a few counts of this clone. This sequence joins TRBV28 and TRBJ1-2; D remains ambiguous. The germline CDR1 and CDR2 sequences are MDHEN and SYDVKM. The length of the CDR3 is 14 residues. The germline V and J ends were trimmed by 4 bases and 8 bases, with 17 bases remaining between them. CDR3 DNA: TGTGCCAGCAGTTGGTCGTACGCGGGAGAGGGCTACACCTTC. Translation: CASSWSYAGEGYTF.

This rearrangement joins TRBV18 to TRBJ2-5, with 7 nucleotides matching TRBD2. The last part of the DNA fits TRBJ2-7 better; the J call may be wrong. There are 13 residues in the CDR3. CDR1 and CDR2 (germline): KGHSH, LQKENI. The CDR3, as DNA: TGTGCCAGCTCACCTGCGGGAGCCTACGAGCAGTACTTC. Its protein is CASSPAGAYEQYF.

This chain connects TRBV5-1 to TRBJ1-2; D gene ambiguous. CDR3 size: 16 residues. Trimming stripped 1 base from V and 4 bases from J, with 17 bases between. Germline loops: CDR1 SGHRS, CDR2 YFSETQ. The CDR3 coding sequence is TGCGCCAGCAGCTTGACCGCCCAGGTGGCGGTCTATGGCTACACCTTC. As protein: CASSLTAQVAVYGYTF.

This clone came up a few times. The chain recombines TRBV9 with TRBJ2-3, with 8 bases lining up with TRBD1. There are 14 residues in the CDR3. The germline gives CDR1 SGDLS, CDR2 YYNGEE. After removal of 7 bases from V and 2 bases from J, the junction contained 6 bases not matched to a gene. DNA of the CDR3: TGTGCCAGCGGAACAGGGGGATCCACAGATACGCAGTATTTT. This translates into CASGTGGSTDTQYF. The complete variable domain, with remaining parts taken from reference TRBV9 and TRBJ2-3, reads DSGVTQTPKHLITATGQRVTLRCSPRSGDLSVYWYQQSLDQGLQFLIQYYNGEERAKGNILERFSAQQFPDLHSELNLSSLELGDSALYFCASGTGGSTDTQYFGPGTRLTVL.

Turning to this clone: Additional DNA sequences in this sample encode the identical CDR3. V usage is TRBV5-1 and J usage is TRBJ2-1; 10 positions match TRBD2. The V segment lost 6 bases and the J segment 0 bases; nucleotides outside the gene matches: 3. The germline CDR1 and CDR2 sequences are SGHRS and YFSETQ. This CDR3 region has 15 residues. CDR3 sequence (DNA): TGCGCCAGCACCTCTAGCGGGAGCTCCTACAATGAGCAGTTCTTC. Encoded protein: CASTSSGSSYNEQFF.

This sequence joins TRBV7-2 and TRBJ2-6; no definite D call. Germline CDR1 is SGHTA and CDR2 is FQGNSA. Trimming shortened V by 4 bases and J by 0 bases, and 7 bases separated the two germline ends. This CDR3 region has 15 residues. The CDR3 DNA reads TGTGCCAGCAGCTATAAAAGCTCTGGGGCCAACGTCCTGACTTTC. This encodes CASSYKSSGANVLTF.

The chain links TRBV29-1 to TRBJ1-3, with a tentative D call TRBD1 (6 bases). The V end was cut by 5 bases, the J end by 4 bases, with 9 bases between. The germline gives CDR1 SQVTM, CDR2 ANQGSEA. The CDR3 sequence is 12 residues long. CDR3 protein: CSVRTEGNTIYF. Written as DNA, the CDR3 is TGCAGCGTTAGGACAGAAGGAAACACCATATATTTT.

This clone was counted a single time. V usage is TRBV28 and J usage is TRBJ1-1; no definite D call. V lost 1 base to trimming and J lost 0 bases, with 3 bases between them. Per germline, CDR1 MDHEN and CDR2 SYDVKM. CDR3 size: 13 residues. In nucleotides, the CDR3 is TGTGCCAGCAGTTTATCATTGAACACTGAAGCTTTCTTT. This sequence encodes CASSLSLNTEAFF.

The sample holds one count of this clone. The chain links TRBV5-5 to TRBJ2-7; 10 bases fit TRBD1. Germline CDR1 SGHKS, CDR2 YYEKEE (reference sequence). J was trimmed by 7 bases and V by 4 bases; bases with no gene match: 11. This CDR3 region has 15 residues. The CDR3 DNA reads TGTGCCAGCAGCGCCACCCCGGGACAGGGGCTTGAGCAGTACTTC. This sequence encodes CASSATPGQGLEQYF.

This chain links TRBV27 with TRBJ1-2, with TRBD1 matching over 9 bases. The V segment lost 2 bases and the J segment 8 bases; nucleotides outside the gene matches: 6. The germline V gene encodes CDR1 MNHEY and CDR2 SMNVEV (reference sequence). The CDR3 has 14 residues. The CDR3: CASSLADRGSGYTF. DNA for the CDR3: TGTGCCAGCAGTTTAGCGGACAGGGGCAGCGGCTACACCTTC.

The V gene is TRBV6-1, the J gene TRBJ2-2; a possible D gene is TRBD2 (6 bases). V was trimmed by 2 bases and J by 1 base, leaving 11 bases between them. The CDR3 loop spans 16 amino acids. CDR1 and CDR2 from the germline V gene are MNHNS and SASEGT. As DNA, the CDR3 is TGTGCCAGCAGTGAATTTGGGGGAGGGAACACCGGGGAGCTGTTTTTT. Translated: CASSEFGGGNTGELFF.